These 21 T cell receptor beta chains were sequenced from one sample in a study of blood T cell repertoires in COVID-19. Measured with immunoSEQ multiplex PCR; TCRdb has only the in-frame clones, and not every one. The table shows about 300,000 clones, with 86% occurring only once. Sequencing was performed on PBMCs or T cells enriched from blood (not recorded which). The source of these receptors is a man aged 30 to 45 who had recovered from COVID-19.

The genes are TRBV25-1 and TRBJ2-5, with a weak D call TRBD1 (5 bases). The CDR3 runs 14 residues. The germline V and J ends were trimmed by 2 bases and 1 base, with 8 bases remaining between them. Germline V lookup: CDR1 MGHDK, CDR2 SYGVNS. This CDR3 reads CASSERGSQETQYF. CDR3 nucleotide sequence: TGTGCCAGCAGTGAAAGGGGCAGCCAAGAGACCCAGTACTTC.

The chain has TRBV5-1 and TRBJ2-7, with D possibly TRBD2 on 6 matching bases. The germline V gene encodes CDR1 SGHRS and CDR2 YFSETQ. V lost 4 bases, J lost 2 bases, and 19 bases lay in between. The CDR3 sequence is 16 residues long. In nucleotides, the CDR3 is TGCGCCAGCAGCCTGCTAGCTCCGGGACTGACCTACGAGCAGTACTTC. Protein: CASSLLAPGLTYEQYF.

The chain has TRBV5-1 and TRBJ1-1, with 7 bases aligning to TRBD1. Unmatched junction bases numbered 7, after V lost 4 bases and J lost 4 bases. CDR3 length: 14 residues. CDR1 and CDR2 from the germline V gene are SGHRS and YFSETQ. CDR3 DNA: TGCGCCAGCAGCACATTACAGGGGACCACTGAAGCTTTCTTT. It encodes CASSTLQGTTEAFF.

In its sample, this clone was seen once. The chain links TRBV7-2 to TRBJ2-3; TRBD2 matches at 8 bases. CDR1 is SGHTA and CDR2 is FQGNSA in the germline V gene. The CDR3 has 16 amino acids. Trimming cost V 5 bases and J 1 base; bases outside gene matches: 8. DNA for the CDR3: TGTGCCAGCAGCAAACAGCGGGGGATCGGCACAGATACGCAGTATTTT. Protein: CASSKQRGIGTDTQYF.

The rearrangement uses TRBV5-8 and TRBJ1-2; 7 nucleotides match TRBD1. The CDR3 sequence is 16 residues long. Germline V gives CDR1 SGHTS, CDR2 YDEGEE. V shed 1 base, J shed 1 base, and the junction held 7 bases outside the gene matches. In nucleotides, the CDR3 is TGTGCCAGCAGCTTGTCGGGCAGGGGGGTTAACTATGGCTACACCTTC. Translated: CASSLSGRGVNYGYTF.

The CDR3 region is CASSPLVGRATDTQYF. In DNA form, the CDR3 reads TGTGCCAGCAGTCCGCTCGTAGGGCGGGCCACAGATACGCAGTATTTT. The chain recombines TRBV27 with TRBJ2-3, with D possibly matching TRBD2 (5 bases). Germline V gene lookup returns CDR1 MNHEY and CDR2 SMNVEV (reference sequence). The CDR3 covers 16 residues. V was trimmed by 5 bases and J by 2 bases, leaving 17 bases between them.

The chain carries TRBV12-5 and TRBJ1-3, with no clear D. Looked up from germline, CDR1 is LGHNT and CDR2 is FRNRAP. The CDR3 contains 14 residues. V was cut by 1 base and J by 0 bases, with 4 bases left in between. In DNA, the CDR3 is TGTGCTAGTGGTTTGGGGGCCTCTGGAAACACCATATATTTT. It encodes CASGLGASGNTIYF.

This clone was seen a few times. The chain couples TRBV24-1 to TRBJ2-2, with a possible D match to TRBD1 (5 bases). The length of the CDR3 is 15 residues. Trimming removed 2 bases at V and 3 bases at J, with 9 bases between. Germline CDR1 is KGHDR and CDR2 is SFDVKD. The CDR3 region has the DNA TGTGCCACCAGTGATTCAGGGCGTCACACCGGGGAGCTGTTTTTT. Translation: CATSDSGRHTGELFF.

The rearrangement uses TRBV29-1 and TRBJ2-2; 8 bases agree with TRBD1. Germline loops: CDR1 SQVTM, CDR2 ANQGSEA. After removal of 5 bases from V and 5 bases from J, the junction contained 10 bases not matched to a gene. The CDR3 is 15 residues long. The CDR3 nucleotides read TGCAGCGTTCCTAAGGACAGGGTAGGGACCGGGGAGCTGTTTTTT. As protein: CSVPKDRVGTGELFF.

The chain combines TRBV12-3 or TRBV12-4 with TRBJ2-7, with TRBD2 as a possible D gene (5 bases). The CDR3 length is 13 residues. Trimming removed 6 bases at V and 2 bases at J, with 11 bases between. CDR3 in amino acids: CASSRDLTYEQYF. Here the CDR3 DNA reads TGTGCCAGCAGCCGGGATCTAACCTACGAGCAGTACTTC.

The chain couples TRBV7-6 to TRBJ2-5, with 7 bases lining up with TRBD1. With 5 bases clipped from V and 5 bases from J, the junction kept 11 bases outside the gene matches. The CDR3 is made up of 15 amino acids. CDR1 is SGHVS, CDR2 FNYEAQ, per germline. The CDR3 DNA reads TGTGCCAGCAGCCATGGACAGGTCAAGACGGAGACCCAGTACTTC. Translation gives CASSHGQVKTETQYF.

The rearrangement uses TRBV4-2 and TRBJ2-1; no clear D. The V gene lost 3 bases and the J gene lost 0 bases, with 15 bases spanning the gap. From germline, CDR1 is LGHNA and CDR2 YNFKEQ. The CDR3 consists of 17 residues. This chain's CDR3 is CASSQANSRSSYNEQFF. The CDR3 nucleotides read TGTGCCAGCAGCCAGGCAAATAGCCGGAGCTCCTACAATGAGCAGTTCTTC.

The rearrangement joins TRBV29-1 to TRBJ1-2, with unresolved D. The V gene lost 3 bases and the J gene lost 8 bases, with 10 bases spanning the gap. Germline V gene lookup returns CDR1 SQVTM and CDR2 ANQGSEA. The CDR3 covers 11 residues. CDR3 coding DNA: TGCAGCGTTGAGGGCAGTTGGGGCTACACCTTC. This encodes CSVEGSWGYTF.

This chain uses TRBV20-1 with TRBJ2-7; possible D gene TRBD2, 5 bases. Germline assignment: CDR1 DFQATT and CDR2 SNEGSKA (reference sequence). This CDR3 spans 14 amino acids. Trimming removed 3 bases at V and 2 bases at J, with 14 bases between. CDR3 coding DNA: TGCAGTGCTAGTTGGCGGGTGGACCCCTACGAGCAGTACTTC. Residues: CSASWRVDPYEQYF.

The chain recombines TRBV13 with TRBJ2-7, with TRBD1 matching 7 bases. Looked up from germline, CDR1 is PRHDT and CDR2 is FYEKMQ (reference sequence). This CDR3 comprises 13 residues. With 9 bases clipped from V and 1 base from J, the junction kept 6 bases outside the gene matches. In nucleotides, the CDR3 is TGTGCCAGTCGATACAGGGGTTCCTACGAGCAGTACTTC. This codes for CASRYRGSYEQYF.

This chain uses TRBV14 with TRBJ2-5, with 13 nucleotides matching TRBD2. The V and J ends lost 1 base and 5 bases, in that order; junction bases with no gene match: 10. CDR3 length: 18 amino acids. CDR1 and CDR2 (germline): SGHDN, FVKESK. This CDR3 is CASSQGKTSGRARETQYF. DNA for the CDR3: TGTGCCAGCAGCCAAGGAAAAACTAGCGGGAGGGCCCGGGAGACCCAGTACTTC.

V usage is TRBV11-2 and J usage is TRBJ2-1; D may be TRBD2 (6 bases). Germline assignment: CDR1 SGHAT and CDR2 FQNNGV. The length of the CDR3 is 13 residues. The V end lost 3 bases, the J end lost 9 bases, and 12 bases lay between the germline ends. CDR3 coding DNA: TGTGCCAGCAGCTTTGAACTAGCTGGTGAGCAGTTCTTC. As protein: CASSFELAGEQFF.

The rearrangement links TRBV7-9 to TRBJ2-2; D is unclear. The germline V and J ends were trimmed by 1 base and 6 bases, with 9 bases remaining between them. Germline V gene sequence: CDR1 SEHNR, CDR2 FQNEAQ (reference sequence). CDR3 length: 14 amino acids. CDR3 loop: CASSLGFTSGELFF. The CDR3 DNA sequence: TGTGCCAGCAGCTTAGGGTTCACATCCGGGGAGCTGTTTTTT.

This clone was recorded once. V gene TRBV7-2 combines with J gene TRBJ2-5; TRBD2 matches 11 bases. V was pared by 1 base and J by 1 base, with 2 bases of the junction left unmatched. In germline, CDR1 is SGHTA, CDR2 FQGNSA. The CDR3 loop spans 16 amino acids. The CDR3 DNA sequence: TGTGCCAGCAGCTTAGGACTAGCGGGACCCCAAGAGACCCAGTACTTC. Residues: CASSLGLAGPQETQYF.

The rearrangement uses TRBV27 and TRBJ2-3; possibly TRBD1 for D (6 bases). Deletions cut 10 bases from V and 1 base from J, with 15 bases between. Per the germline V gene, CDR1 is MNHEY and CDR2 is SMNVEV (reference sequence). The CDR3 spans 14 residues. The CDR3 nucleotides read TGTGCCACCAGCCCGGCAGGGGGCACAGATACGCAGTATTTT. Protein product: CATSPAGGTDTQYF.

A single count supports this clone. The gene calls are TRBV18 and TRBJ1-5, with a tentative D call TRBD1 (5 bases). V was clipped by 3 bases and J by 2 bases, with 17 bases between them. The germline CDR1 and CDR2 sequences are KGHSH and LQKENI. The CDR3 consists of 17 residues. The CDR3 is CASSPIRGREGNQPQHF. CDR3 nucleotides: TGTGCCAGCTCACCTATTCGAGGCAGGGAAGGCAATCAGCCCCAGCATTTT.